This entry features one T cell receptor (beta chain) sequence. It lacks a known antigen. No quality values exist for individual bases; no much larger clone is one base distant. CD4+CD45RO+CD25- cells were isolated as memory CD4+ T cells. Tregs, naive and memory CD4+ T cells from tumor, blood and ipsilateral draining lymph nodes of about five breast cancer patients underwent full-length TCR alpha and beta sequencing. Tumor tissue and lymph nodes obtained from ipsilateral axillary dissection were perfused with PBS, minced and then digested with collagenase I and hyaluronidase. Ficoll density gradient centrifugation was used to isolate mononuclear cells from lymph nodes or from 40 to 50 ml of peripheral blood. A purity exceeding 90% was confirmed by FACS for the sorted cell populations. This specimen belongs to a study (dated by TCRdb to between 2015 and 2016). Some background on the complete study: The study set out to test whether tumor-infiltrating Tregs in breast cancer get recruited from blood Tregs or are instead converted in situ from other CD4+ T cell subsets.

Amplification of full-length TCR variable regions was done by 5' RACE PCR using constant-region reverse primers, and this step was followed by semi-nested PCR with Nested Universal Primer A. Using the ReliaPrep RNA Cell Miniprep System, total RNA was extracted, and the SMARTer RACE 5'/3' Kit was then used to reverse transcribe the RNA into 5'RACE-ready cDNA. Multiplex adaptors were used to barcode the full-length TCR alpha and beta libraries, which were then sequenced on an Illumina MiSeq. The authors' pipeline ran thus. For each of nine subset-tissue groups, sequencing data from the five patients were pooled, and the groups were then compared using unsupervised clustering of TCR gene usage. The Morisita-Horn index, with shared sequences weighted by their contribution to each repertoire, was used to calculate repertoire similarity. TCRdb ran its own pipeline on the public reads, namely fastp trimming at Q25 and MiXCR clone calling, and kept in-frame beta chains. For every CDR3 protein sequence, its rows merge into one entry that carries the most common genes and DNA. These V and J calls derive from TCRdb rather than the authors' analysis. The sample contains 50,000 to 80,000 distinct CDR3 sequences, roughly 23% of them found a single time. About 3% of the sample lies in the top ten.

V lost 4 bases and J lost 6 bases, and the count of bases not matched to a germline gene is 4. Measured from the cysteine to the phenylalanine, the CDR3 is 14 residues long. The read is trimmed to its CDR3 DNA, 42 bases read in frame from base 1. From a lookup of the germline V gene, CDR1 and CDR2 are SGHTA and FQGNSA. Paper-wide results and their limitations: Tumor-infiltrating Treg TCR alpha and beta sequences overlapped most with tumor naive CD4+ T cells, then with blood naive CD4+ T cells. Validation in the larger cohort was restricted to a single TCR beta V-J rearrangement rather than whole repertoires. The TCR gene usage of tumor memory CD4+ T cells clustered together with blood and lymph node memory CD4+ cells and with lymph node naive CD4+ cells.

Source material: memory CD4+ T cells sorted from a lymph node. The cell subset or site label here, explained by the study, means: memory CD4+ T cells, CD4+CD45RO+CD25-. Here the chain combines TRBV7-2 and TRBJ2-2; 8 nucleotides in the junction match TRBD2. This TCR derives from a female donor with breast cancer. The CDR3 loop reads CASSSGLGPGELFF. The DNA sequence is TGTGCCAGCAGCTCGGGACTAGGGCCCGGGGAGCTGTTTTTT.